These 23 T cell receptor beta chains were sequenced from one sample in a study of T cell responses to AZD1222 COVID-19 vaccine. The data were produced by immunoSEQ multiplex PCR, yet TCRdb's version contains in-frame clones alone and is incomplete. The sample has about 79,000 clones, approximately 80% seen once. The sequenced sample was peripheral blood, obtained on day 0 of AZD1222 vaccination. The receptors stem from an adult in good health.

The chain employs TRBV7-6 and TRBJ1-3; D is uncertain. The ends were cut back, 8 bases at V and 1 base at J, with 12 bases in the middle. Germline V gene sequence: CDR1 SGHVS, CDR2 FNYEAQ. The length of the CDR3 is 14 residues. CDR3 nucleotide sequence: TGTGCCAGCTCCCCCTTACCATCTGGAAACACCATATATTTT. This encodes CASSPLPSGNTIYF.

This clone was observed a single time. The V and J genes are TRBV5-1 and TRBJ2-7, with a weak D call TRBD2 (5 bases). The V gene's germline CDR1 is SGHRS and CDR2 YFSETQ. This CDR3 is built from 14 residues. The V end was cut by 1 base, the J end by 0 bases, with 8 bases between. This CDR3 reads CASSLSGVSYEQYF. The CDR3 DNA reads TGCGCCAGCAGCTTGTCCGGGGTCTCCTACGAGCAGTACTTC.

The chain carries TRBV7-2 and TRBJ2-2; 7 bases line up with TRBD1. The CDR3 contains 14 residues. After removal of 5 bases from V and 7 bases from J, the junction contained 7 bases not matched to a gene. Germline CDR1 is SGHTA and CDR2 is FQGNSA. CDR3 in DNA: TGTGCCAGCAGCCCAGACAGGGCCGGCGGGGAGCTGTTTTTT. Translated: CASSPDRAGGELFF. Full variable domain (missing parts from reference TRBV7-2 and TRBJ2-2): GAGVSQSPSNKVTEKGKDVELRCDPISGHTALYWYRQSLGQGLEFLIYFQGNSAPDKSGLPSDRFSAERTGGSVSTLTIQRTQQEDSAVYLCASSPDRAGGELFFGEGSRLTVL.

This chain uses TRBV28 with TRBJ2-6; TRBD1 aligns across 10 bases. Germline CDR1 MDHEN, CDR2 SYDVKM. CDR3 size: 18 residues. The junction had 7 bases not matched to a gene; V was cut back by 5 bases and J by 0 bases. The CDR3 protein is CASSNPTGGFSGANVLTF. In DNA form, the CDR3 reads TGTGCCAGCAGTAACCCGACAGGGGGCTTCTCTGGGGCCAACGTCCTGACTTTC. The full variable domain, in which reference TRBV28 and TRBJ2-6 provide the parts outside the CDR3, is DVKVTQSSRYLVKRTGEKVFLECVQDMDHENMFWYRQDPGLGLRLIYFSYDVKMKEKGDIPEGYSVSREKKERFSLILESASTNQTSMYLCASSNPTGGFSGANVLTFGAGSRLTVL.

The genes are TRBV4-2 and TRBJ2-7, with TRBD2 as a possible D gene (6 bases). V was clipped by 1 base and J by 3 bases, with 13 bases between them. The CDR3 consists of 15 residues. Germline V gene data show CDR1 as LGHNA and CDR2 as YNFKEQ. CDR3 DNA: TGTGCCAGCAGCCAAGGTGGTAGCGGTCACTACGAGCAGTACTTC. This codes for CASSQGGSGHYEQYF.

The genes are TRBV5-1 and TRBJ1-5; the match to TRBD1 covers 7 bases. Trimming cost V 4 bases and J 0 bases; bases outside gene matches: 4. The CDR3 has 15 amino acids. From germline, CDR1 is SGHRS and CDR2 YFSETQ. The CDR3 protein is CASSPEGASNQPQHF. The CDR3 region has the DNA TGCGCCAGCAGCCCCGAGGGGGCTAGCAATCAGCCCCAGCATTTT.

The chain uses TRBV5-1 and TRBJ2-5; no definite D call. Germline values: CDR1 SGHRS, CDR2 YFSETQ. There are 14 residues in the CDR3. With 0 bases removed from V and 5 bases from J, the gap between germline ends came to 11 bases. In DNA form, the CDR3 reads TGCGCCAGCAGCTTGGCAGCTAGAGAGGAGACCCAGTACTTC. Protein sequence: CASSLAAREETQYF.

The chain uses TRBV6-5 and TRBJ2-1; D is undetermined. V dropped 8 bases and J dropped 1 base, with 12 bases sitting between them. Germline loops: CDR1 MNHEY, CDR2 SVGAGI. The CDR3 loop spans 14 amino acids. For the CDR3, the DNA is TGTGCCAGCTCCCAGGACGTATCCTACAATGAGCAGTTCTTC. It encodes CASSQDVSYNEQFF.

CDR3 region: CASSLSRRNSPLHF. Here the CDR3 DNA reads TGTGCCAGCAGCTTGAGCAGGCGGAATTCACCCCTCCACTTT. V is TRBV5-4 and J is TRBJ1-6, with D unresolved. The V and J ends lost 1 base and 7 bases respectively, with 9 bases between them. Germline V gene data show CDR1 as SGHNT and CDR2 as YYREEE (reference sequence). The CDR3 runs 14 residues.

The chain's CDR3 is CASSLVGSAGNTIYF. CDR3 sequence (DNA): TGTGCCAGCAGCTTAGTTGGTAGTGCTGGAAACACCATATATTTT. This rearrangement joins TRBV7-2 to TRBJ1-3, with D uncertain. This CDR3 has 15 residues. Germline loops: CDR1 SGHTA, CDR2 FQGNSA. V was shortened by 1 base and J by 2 bases, with 9 bases between the two germline ends.

This rearrangement joins TRBV27 to TRBJ2-2; D not certain. Trimming removed 3 bases from V and 4 bases from J, with 6 bases in between. Germline V gene lookup returns CDR1 MNHEY and CDR2 SMNVEV (reference sequence). This CDR3 is built from 13 residues. CDR3 sequence (DNA): TGTGCCAGCAGTTTTGTCCGCACCGGGGAGCTGTTTTTT. This gives the protein CASSFVRTGELFF.

In its sample, this clone was seen a few times. V usage is TRBV5-4 and J usage is TRBJ1-1; D not resolved. V lost 0 bases to trimming and J lost 6 bases, with 3 bases between them. The CDR3 totals 11 residues. Germline loops: CDR1 SGHNT, CDR2 YYREEE (reference sequence). The DNA for the CDR3 is TGTGCCAGCAGCTTGGAAGCTGAAGCTTTCTTT. Protein sequence: CASSLEAEAFF.

V is TRBV15 and J is TRBJ2-2; the match to TRBD1 covers 10 bases. The J segment lost 7 bases and the V segment lost 3 bases, leaving 5 bases of the junction unmatched. The germline gives CDR1 LNHNV, CDR2 YYDKDF (reference sequence). CDR3 length: 15 residues. The CDR3 DNA sequence: TGTGCCACCAGCAGCCGACAGGGGGCGGTCGGGGAGCTGTTTTTT. This gives the protein CATSSRQGAVGELFF.

The J gene is TRBJ2-1, the V gene TRBV11-2; D might be TRBD2 (6 bases). The V end was cut by 5 bases, the J end by 2 bases, with 16 bases between. The V gene's germline CDR1 is SGHAT and CDR2 FQNNGV. The CDR3 is 16 residues long. The CDR3 spells CASSLGGAKAYNEQFF. Here the CDR3 DNA reads TGTGCCAGCAGCCTAGGCGGGGCAAAAGCCTACAATGAGCAGTTCTTC.

V is TRBV3-1 (or the pseudogene TRBV3-2) and J is TRBJ1-2; 7 bases agree with TRBD1. The V gene's germline CDR1 is LGHDT and CDR2 YNNKEL (reference sequence). The V and J ends lost 6 bases and 4 bases, in that order; junction bases with no gene match: 5. The CDR3 consists of 13 residues. CDR3 loop: CASRRRDSYGYTF. In nucleotides, the CDR3 is TGTGCCAGCAGACGCCGGGACAGCTATGGCTACACCTTC.

The chain has TRBV13 and TRBJ1-4, with a tentative D call TRBD1 (5 bases). Looked up from germline, CDR1 is PRHDT and CDR2 is FYEKMQ (reference sequence). The CDR3 has 16 residues. The V and J ends lost 3 bases and 6 bases respectively, with 17 bases between them. The CDR3, as DNA: TGTGCCAGCAGCTTCGGGACTCCCGGAGGGGATGAAAAACTGTTTTTT. It encodes CASSFGTPGGDEKLFF.

Here the CDR3 reads CASSRGQGAYEQYF. DNA for the CDR3: TGTGCCAGCAGTCGGGGACAGGGGGCCTACGAGCAGTACTTC. The V and J genes are TRBV6-5 and TRBJ2-7, with TRBD1 identical over 11 bases. Germline V gene data show CDR1 as MNHEY and CDR2 as SVGAGI. Trimming cost V 5 bases and J 2 bases; bases outside gene matches: 2. The length of the CDR3 is 14 residues.

The genes are TRBV11-2 and TRBJ2-1, with D maybe TRBD1 (6 bases). CDR1 is SGHAT and CDR2 is FQNNGV in the germline V gene. The CDR3 spans 12 residues. With 4 bases removed from V and 10 bases from J, the gap between germline ends came to 11 bases. CDR3 loop: CASSSRGREQFF. The CDR3 DNA follows: TGTGCCAGCAGCTCCAGGGGACGCGAGCAGTTCTTC.

The CDR3 sequence: CASSKGWVGGSYEQYF. The DNA for the CDR3 is TGTGCCAGCAGCAAAGGGTGGGTAGGGGGCTCCTACGAGCAGTACTTC. The chain uses TRBV21-1 and TRBJ2-7; TRBD1, the D gene given by the table, was not confirmed from the DNA. TRBV21-1 is deemed a pseudogene. The CDR3 sequence is 16 residues long.

J is TRBJ2-7 and V is TRBV6-5; D may correspond to TRBD1 or TRBD2 (5 bases each). Per germline, CDR1 MNHEY and CDR2 SVGAGI. The ends were cut back, 7 bases at V and 4 bases at J, with 17 bases in the middle. This CDR3 comprises 14 residues. The CDR3: CASKVPGPQYEQYF. CDR3 in DNA: TGTGCCAGCAAAGTCCCGGGACCTCAATACGAGCAGTACTTC.

The rearrangement joins TRBV7-9 to TRBJ1-4; D is perhaps TRBD1 (5 bases). Trimming took 3 bases from V and 3 from J, leaving 17 bases between them. Germline V gives CDR1 SEHNR, CDR2 FQNEAQ (reference sequence). The CDR3 sequence is 17 residues long. The CDR3 DNA is TGTGCCAGCAGCTTGGGGGACGGTCGGAGGGCTAATGAAAAACTGTTTTTT. It encodes CASSLGDGRRANEKLFF.

The chain uses TRBV6-5 and TRBJ1-2; D is unclear. Germline CDR1 and CDR2: MNHEY and SVGAGI. The CDR3 contains 13 residues. V was trimmed by 0 bases and J by 6 bases, leaving 8 bases between them. As DNA, the CDR3 is TGTGCCAGCAGTTACTCGAATGGAGATGGCTACACCTTC. Translated: CASSYSNGDGYTF.

This sequence joins TRBV3-1 (or the pseudogene TRBV3-2) and TRBJ1-5; D uncertain. This CDR3 has 13 residues. From germline, CDR1 is LGHDT and CDR2 YNNKEL (reference sequence). V lost 1 base and J 7 bases, leaving 8 bases between the germline ends. This chain's CDR3 is CASSQGLIQPQHF. The CDR3 coding sequence is TGTGCCAGCAGCCAAGGTCTAATACAGCCCCAGCATTTT.